This T cell receptor beta chain was sequenced for a study of response to subunit inactivated influenza vaccine. Study-wide results and limits: Authors suggested seasonal influenza vaccinations each recruit few new T cells.

TCRdb analysed the RT-PCR reads with MiXCR anew, one entry per CDR3 protein. The sample yields hundreds of thousands of distinct CDR3 sequences, 21% seen once. V dropped 8 bases and J dropped 0 bases, with 5 bases sitting between them. The CDR3 runs 11 residues. Points on this clonotype: Antigen specificity is unknown.

This sequence joins TRBV12-3 or TRBV12-4 and TRBJ2-7; D ambiguous. This clonotype originated in a man aged 50 to 75 who received an inactivated influenza vaccine. The source material was PBMCs from blood, sampled about 20 months after vaccination. CDR3 residues: CASLTSYEQYF. CDR3 in DNA: TGTGCCAGCCTTACCTCCTACGAGCAGTACTTC.